This T cell receptor beta chain was sequenced in a study of memory CD4+ T cells and cytomegalovirus serostatus (dated by TCRdb to about 2019). Describing the broader study: A total of roughly 35 healthy Belgian adults, of whom 9 were CMV seropositive and 24 were CMV seronegative, were included in the cohort. To replicate a published TCR-based CMV serostatus classifier, the study sequenced CD4+ memory TCRbeta repertoires from a Belgian cohort whose cytomegalovirus serostatus was known. Here is what the overall study found, with its caveats: The original-framework classifier achieved a median bootstrapped AUC of approximately 0.95 with a 95% CI of 0.76-1.00 on the Belgian cohort. For CMV serostatus prediction, a median bootstrapped AUC of about 0.94 was reached with the original framework, and a median bootstrapped AUC of approximately 0.89 was reached with a US-trained random forest. The results were interpreted as suggesting that the CMV-associated TCR signature is mostly present in the CD4+ memory repertoire. Only CD4+CD45RO+ memory cells were sequenced, in contrast to the original study, in which naive and memory CD4+ and CD8+ populations were covered. Among the 150 to 200 previously reported CMV-associated TCRbeta sequences, some 62 showed up in the CD4+ memory repertoires, with each one found in between one and five individuals.

The CDR3, cysteine through phenylalanine, is 15 amino acids long. The read is trimmed to its CDR3 DNA, 45 bases read in frame from base 1. The germline V gene provides CDR1 SNHLY and CDR2 FYNNEI. V and J are truncated by 4 bases and 6 bases respectively, leaving an intervening sequence of 13 bases. Genomic DNA was extracted from sorted cells with the Quick-DNA Microprep Kit. TCRbeta DNA was amplified with the immunoSEQ hsTCRbeta kit following the manufacturer's protocol. An Illumina MiSeq instrument was used to sequence the TCRbeta libraries. Per the source publication's procedure: After out-of-frame sequences were removed, 2,204,828 distinct TCRbeta sequences remained, averaging about 67,000 per individual. Two values were used to score each individual: the count of 150 to 200 previously reported CMV-associated TCRbeta sequences and the total count of productive distinct TCRbeta sequences. A beta-binomial model was reimplemented in Python, and scikit-learn random forests with default parameters were trained on US cohort data. Classifier performance on the Belgian cohort was summarized as median AUC with percentile confidence intervals calculated over 10,000 bootstrap iterations. TCRdb took over this immuneACCESS table, retaining in-frame rearrangements with V and J assigned. Such tables are incomplete; in checked studies, under half of the missing clones stem from an unresolved V gene, and the remainder is unexplained. V and J calls and clone size are copied from that table; D and trimming were computed from the DNA. The sample table records about 60,000 clones; roughly three quarters of these occur just once. The ten largest clones capture 0.88% of the sample.

Single viable CD3+CD4+CD8-CD45RO+ cells were sorted as memory CD4+ T cells on a FACSAria II. CMV serostatus was assessed using a Roche Elecsys assay, by which serum IgG against CMV pp150, pp28, p38 and p52 was detected. After thawing, total CD4+ T cells were enriched by positive selection with CD4 magnetic microbeads. The samples came from a different study that was designed specifically to examine the CD4+ T cell memory repertoire. Following standard operating procedures, peripheral blood mononuclear cells were isolated and cryopreserved, while serum was kept at -80 degrees C. The staining used CD3-PerCP (BW264/56), CD4-APC (RPA-T4), CD45RO-PE (UCHT1) and CD8-Pacific Orange (3B5) antibodies, and Sytox blue was used to exclude non-viable cells. Points on this clone: The antigen this receptor binds is unknown. Within one base of it there is no much larger clone, and no base qualities were kept.

Specimen: memory CD4+ T cells from blood. The source of this sequence is an adult in good health and CMV-seronegative. The V gene is TRBV2 and the J gene is TRBJ1-6; the D segment cannot be called with confidence. The CDR3 in this case is CASSVAEPTNSPLHF. The DNA is as follows: TGTGCCAGCAGTGTGGCCGAACCAACTAATTCACCCCTCCACTTT.